These 9 T cell receptor beta chains were all obtained from the same sample, sequenced in a study of control samples from healthy donors and cancer patients. Assay: immunoSEQ multiplex PCR; the TCRdb copy retains only in-frame clones and omits some. The profile shows about 73,000 clones, roughly 89% of them singletons. Source material: PBMCs. These receptors originate from a man in his fifties or sixties with lung cancer.

The gene calls are TRBV11-3 and TRBJ2-1; D is unresolved. Germline CDR1 and CDR2: SGHNT and YENEEA. Deletions cut 3 bases from V and 7 bases from J, with 13 bases between. This CDR3 comprises 14 residues. CDR3 nucleotide sequence: TGTGCCAGCAGCTTGACCCTGTCTGGAAATGAGCAGTTCTTC. Its protein is CASSLTLSGNEQFF.

The chain is built from TRBV10-3 and TRBJ2-2; D call uncertain. Germline V lookup: CDR1 ENHRY, CDR2 SYGVKD. CDR3 length: 14 residues. Trimming stripped 6 bases from V and 0 bases from J, with 8 bases between. The CDR3 DNA is TGTGCCATCAGGAGTGAATCGAACACCGGGGAGCTGTTTTTT. Amino acids: CAIRSESNTGELFF.

This clone was counted between two and nine times. V usage is TRBV6-6 and J usage is TRBJ1-1, with TRBD1 matching over 7 bases. Trimming removed 6 bases from V and 4 bases from J; junction bases left unmatched: 5. CDR1 and CDR2 from the germline V gene are MNHNY and SVGAGI (reference sequence). The CDR3 consists of 13 residues. Here the CDR3 DNA reads TGTGCCAGCAGAGGGACAGCGGGCACTGAAGCTTTCTTT. Residues: CASRGTAGTEAFF.

This clone was picked up a small number of times. V is TRBV11-3 and J is TRBJ1-2, with TRBD1 matching over 10 bases. Per germline, CDR1 SGHNT and CDR2 YENEEA. J lost 4 bases, V lost 5 bases, and 7 bases had no gene match. The length of the CDR3 is 15 residues. CDR3 residues: CASSPRQGAGYGYTF. CDR3 DNA: TGTGCCAGCAGCCCCAGACAGGGGGCCGGCTATGGCTACACCTTC.

This chain links TRBV11-3 with TRBJ2-7; unclear D gene. Germline V gene data show CDR1 as SGHNT and CDR2 as YENEEA. V lost 2 bases, J lost 3 bases, and 8 bases lay in between. This CDR3 has 13 amino acids. DNA of the CDR3: TGTGCCAGCAGCTTACGAGGAAACTACGAGCAGTACTTC. Protein: CASSLRGNYEQYF.

The sample holds a few counts of this clone. The J gene is TRBJ1-4, the V gene TRBV20-1, with D unresolved. The CDR3 has 11 amino acids. V was shortened by 7 bases and J by 8 bases, with 11 bases between the two germline ends. Per germline, CDR1 DFQATT and CDR2 SNEGSKA (reference sequence). CDR3 in DNA: TGCAGTGTACCCTATGCGGAAAAACTGTTTTTT. Encoded protein: CSVPYAEKLFF.

The chain has TRBV5-1 and TRBJ2-7, with TRBD1 matching over 10 bases. The germline gives CDR1 SGHRS, CDR2 YFSETQ. J was trimmed by 7 bases and V by 4 bases; bases with no gene match: 5. The CDR3 runs to 13 residues. The CDR3 bases are TGCGCCAGCAGCACCGGGACAGGGGATGAGCAGTACGTC. Translating gives CASSTGTGDEQYV.

This clone has just one count. The chain combines TRBV9 with TRBJ1-1; possible D gene TRBD1, 5 bases. The CDR3 is made up of 11 amino acids. From germline, CDR1 is SGDLS and CDR2 YYNGEE. With 7 bases removed from V and 6 bases from J, the gap between germline ends came to 10 bases. As DNA, the CDR3 is TGTGCCAGCGATCGAGGGGCTGAAGCTTTCTTT. The encoded protein is CASDRGAEAFF.

The chain has TRBV9 and TRBJ1-1; D is ambiguous. The germline V and J ends were trimmed by 0 bases and 8 bases, with 11 bases remaining between them. Germline CDR1 and CDR2: SGDLS and YYNGEE. The CDR3 spans 13 residues. The CDR3 region has the DNA TGTGCCAGCAGCGTAGAAGTCGGGTGGGAAGCTTTCTTT. Amino acid sequence: CASSVEVGWEAFF.